This TCR beta chain was observed in a study of blood T cell repertoires in COVID-19. Study details: Italy, Spain and the United States were the sources of the convalescent and acute COVID-19 samples. T cells, B-cell-depleted T cells, or PBMCs provided the cDNA or gDNA that served as material.

Clones were read by immunoSEQ multiplex PCR, and TCRdb kept only the in-frame ones, dropping some. The table records 210,000 or so clones, 70% to 90% of them present only once. This clone is a singleton in its sample. CDR1 is ENHRY, CDR2 SYGVKD, per germline. The CDR3 runs 15 residues. The trim removed 6 bases at V and 4 bases at J, leaving 10 bases unmatched. The TCR sequence derives from a woman in her 40s with acute or convalescent COVID-19. What was sequenced was peripheral blood. The chain carries TRBV10-3 and TRBJ1-2; 8 bases agree with TRBD1. The CDR3 loop is CAISPGTGAVYGYTF. CDR3 sequence (DNA): TGTGCCATCAGCCCGGGGACAGGCGCCGTCTATGGCTACACCTTC.